The next 29 T cell receptor beta chains were all read from a single sample in a study. TCRdb re-derived calls from the 5' RACE reads in MiXCR, one entry per CDR3 protein. The sample has more than 55,000 distinct CDR3 sequences; approximately 27% are singletons. The sorted Tregs were CD4+CD25+CD127-/low cells. Sequencing input: tumor-infiltrating Tregs sorted from the breast tumor. Receptors originate from a female donor with breast cancer.

There are many counts of this clonotype. The CDR3 region is CSAGDRSNYGYTF. The CDR3 DNA sequence: TGCAGTGCCGGGGACAGATCTAACTATGGCTACACCTTC. The V call is TRBV20-1, the J call TRBJ1-2; 7 nucleotides agree with TRBD1. The CDR3 loop spans 13 amino acids. From germline, CDR1 is DFQATT and CDR2 SNEGSKA (reference sequence). With V trimmed by 6 bases and J by 0 bases, 4 bases remained unmatched.

This clonotype was detected only a few times. V gene TRBV29-1 combines with J gene TRBJ2-4, with 8 bases that match TRBD2. The length of the CDR3 is 12 residues. J lost 8 bases, V lost 6 bases, and 6 bases had no gene match. Germline V lookup: CDR1 SQVTM, CDR2 ANQGSEA. The CDR3 reads CSVDGGGDIQYF. In DNA, the CDR3 is TGCAGCGTCGACGGGGGGGGGGACATTCAGTACTTC.

The genes are TRBV20-1 and TRBJ2-7; D is unresolved. Germline values: CDR1 DFQATT, CDR2 SNEGSKA (reference sequence). The V end lost 1 base, the J end lost 2 bases, and 9 bases lay between the germline ends. The CDR3 is 13 amino acids. CDR3 DNA: TGCAGTGCTAGAGGGGCAGGCACCTACGAGCAGTACTTC. Translation gives CSARGAGTYEQYF.

The table lists this clonotype with many counts. The chain joins TRBV9 to TRBJ2-7; D assignment may be TRBD1 or TRBD2 (5 bases each). In germline, CDR1 is SGDLS, CDR2 YYNGEE. The CDR3 consists of 14 residues. The V end was cut by 4 bases, the J end by 3 bases, with 14 bases between. The CDR3 protein is CASSPKGRNYEQYF. CDR3 DNA sequence: TGTGCCAGCAGCCCGAAGGGACGGAACTACGAGCAGTACTTC.

Of note for this clonotype: Being one base from a much bigger clone, this may be a read error. The chain is built from TRBV6-1 and TRBJ1-6; unclear D gene. The CDR3 loop spans 14 amino acids. Germline loops: CDR1 MNHNS, CDR2 SASEGT. V shed 2 bases and J shed 17 bases, with 19 bases lying between them. CDR3 region: CASSESPVGGQVHF. The DNA for the CDR3 is TGTGCCAGCAGTGAAAGCCCGGTAGGCGGGCAAGTCCACTTT.

This clonotype came up many times. V and J are TRBV11-2 and TRBJ2-7; perhaps TRBD1 as D (5 bases). The CDR3 totals 15 residues. Trimming left V 10 bases short and J 4 bases short, with 23 bases between. Germline lookup yields CDR1 SGHAT and CDR2 FQNNGV. The CDR3 region is CATAPITGQAYEQYF. The CDR3 DNA reads TGTGCCACCGCGCCCATTACAGGTCAAGCATACGAGCAGTACTTC.

This clonotype was counted a few times. The CDR3 region has the DNA TGCGCCAGCAGCTTGGATCTCAATCAGCCCCAGCATTTT. Translating it yields CASSLDLNQPQHF. The genes are TRBV5-1 and TRBJ1-5; D is undetermined. Trimming cost V 0 bases and J 3 bases, with 4 bases left between them. This CDR3 comprises 13 residues. Germline V lookup: CDR1 SGHRS, CDR2 YFSETQ.

This clonotype was seen only a few times. This chain uses TRBV5-1 with TRBJ2-2; 11 bases map to TRBD2. J gave up 5 bases and V 1 base, and 1 base lay outside the gene matches. The CDR3 loop spans 15 amino acids. The V gene's germline CDR1 is SGHRS and CDR2 YFSETQ. CDR3 in DNA: TGCGCCAGCAGCTTGACTAGCGGGGGTACCGGGGAGCTGTTTTTT. Its translation: CASSLTSGGTGELFF.

The sample holds a few counts of this clonotype. The chain links TRBV5-1 to TRBJ2-2; 10 bases are a match to TRBD1. CDR1 and CDR2 from the germline V gene are SGHRS and YFSETQ. CDR3 length: 15 residues. V dropped 0 bases and J dropped 7; count of bases not matched to a gene: 3. Written as DNA, the CDR3 is TGCGCCAGCAGCTTGGGACAGGGGGCCGTCGGGGAGCTGTTTTTT. Amino acid sequence: CASSLGQGAVGELFF.

By sample share, this clonotype is medium-sized. The J gene is TRBJ2-1, the V gene TRBV3-1, with D perhaps given as TRBD1 or TRBD2 (5 bases each). The V and J ends lost 4 bases and 5 bases respectively, with 18 bases between them. This CDR3 comprises 16 residues. The germline CDR1 and CDR2 sequences are LGHDT and YNNKEL (reference sequence). CDR3 sequence: CASSPGTDLRDNEQFF. CDR3 nucleotide sequence: TGTGCCAGCAGCCCTGGGACGGACCTTAGGGACAATGAGCAGTTCTTC.

This clonotype was observed many times. The CDR3 reads CASSFSTDTQYF. The DNA for the CDR3 is TGTGCCAGCAGCTTTAGCACAGATACGCAGTATTTT. The chain is built from TRBV27 and TRBJ2-3; D ambiguous. V lost 6 bases to trimming and J lost 0 bases, with 4 bases between them. CDR1 is MNHEY and CDR2 is SMNVEV in the germline V gene (reference sequence). CDR3 length: 12 amino acids.

The chain has TRBV12-3 or TRBV12-4 and TRBJ2-7; weak D call: TRBD1 (6 bases). V gave up 6 bases and J gave up 6 bases, with 15 bases separating them. This CDR3 has 13 residues. The CDR3 DNA sequence: TGTGCCAGCAGGACGACAGGAATCGGCGAGCAGTACTTC. It codes for CASRTTGIGEQYF.

With regard to this clonotype: A read error may produce the germline difference seen at one junction end. The chain is built from TRBV2 and TRBJ2-7; maybe TRBD1 (7 bases). This CDR3 has 15 amino acids. CDR1 is SNHLY, CDR2 FYNNEI, per germline. CDR3 amino acids: CAGRGAGTSLIGQYF. For the CDR3, the DNA is TGTGCCGGCAGGGGGGCCGGGACTTCCCTTATCGGGCAGTACTTC.

The rearrangement links TRBV5-1 to TRBJ2-7, with 9 bases fitting TRBD1. Per the germline V gene, CDR1 is SGHRS and CDR2 is YFSETQ. CDR3 length: 16 amino acids. The trim removed 0 bases at V and 1 base at J, leaving 5 bases unmatched. The CDR3 is CASSLEGTGKSYEQYF. The CDR3 coding sequence is TGCGCCAGCAGCTTGGAGGGGACAGGGAAATCCTACGAGCAGTACTTC.

This chain's CDR3 is CASSPGGRPYNEQFF. In DNA, the CDR3 is TGTGCCAGCAGCCCCGGCGGAAGGCCCTACAATGAGCAGTTCTTC. The chain couples TRBV7-3 to TRBJ2-1; D remains ambiguous. V was pared by 5 bases and J by 2 bases, with 13 bases between. Germline values: CDR1 SGHTA, CDR2 FQGTGA. This CDR3 spans 15 amino acids.

This clonotype was detected ten times or more. This chain joins TRBV4-1 and TRBJ1-1; no firm D call. Germline CDR1 reads MGHRA; CDR2 reads YSYEKL. Trimming left V 2 bases short and J 0 bases short, with 7 bases between. The CDR3 runs 14 residues. Written as DNA, the CDR3 is TGCGCCAGCAGCCAAAATCAGATGAACACTGAAGCTTTCTTT. This encodes CASSQNQMNTEAFF.

This clonotype was found a few times. Written as DNA, the CDR3 is TGCGCGGCACCGGGACAAAGCACAGATACGCAGTATTTT. Translation: CAAPGQSTDTQYF. This chain uses TRBV20-1 with TRBJ2-3; D is perhaps TRBD1 (6 bases). CDR1 is DFQATT and CDR2 is SNEGSKA in the germline V gene (reference sequence). The CDR3 spans 13 residues.

The chain couples TRBV20-1 to TRBJ2-3; D uncertain. This CDR3 region has 15 residues. Germline V CDR1 and CDR2: DFQATT, SNEGSKA (reference sequence). Trimming removed 0 bases from V and 4 bases from J, with 14 bases in between. CDR3 bases: TGCAGTGCTAGAGACAACGGGCGTCTGGCAGATACGCAGTATTTT. It yields the protein CSARDNGRLADTQYF.

The chain employs TRBV20-1 and TRBJ2-3, with a weak D call TRBD2 (6 bases). From germline, CDR1 is DFQATT and CDR2 SNEGSKA (reference sequence). V dropped 7 bases and J dropped 6 bases, with 17 bases sitting between them. This CDR3 region has 13 residues. The CDR3 bases are TGCAGTGTAGCTTTGGCGGGATCGGATACGCAGTATTTT. Residues: CSVALAGSDTQYF.

This clonotype was found a few times. Compared with germline, one end of the junction differs, possibly owing to a read error. This chain uses TRBV7-9 with TRBJ2-1; unclear D gene. This CDR3 spans 8 amino acids. Per the germline V gene, CDR1 is SEHNR and CDR2 is FQNEAQ (reference sequence). This CDR3 is CASSPSVF. Here the CDR3 DNA reads TGTGCCAGCAGCCCGAGCGTCTTC.

This clonotype was seen just once. The chain combines TRBV6-1 with TRBJ2-1, with no clear D. Trimming removed 4 bases at V and 3 bases at J, with 13 bases between. Germline values: CDR1 MNHNS, CDR2 SASEGT. The CDR3 loop spans 15 amino acids. CDR3 bases: TGTGCCAGCAGTGCGCAAATGCCCGGCTACAATGAGCAGTTCTTC. Its protein is CASSAQMPGYNEQFF.

This chain joins TRBV6-1 and TRBJ2-1, with 12 bases aligning to TRBD2. This CDR3 region has 19 residues. The ends lost 4 bases at V and 5 bases at J; junction bases unmatched: 15. The germline V gene encodes CDR1 MNHNS and CDR2 SASEGT. The CDR3 reads CASSVGASGGVNNNNEQFF. CDR3 DNA: TGTGCCAGCAGTGTAGGGGCTAGCGGGGGGGTAAATAATAACAATGAGCAGTTCTTC.

This clonotype was observed at least ten times. The J gene is TRBJ1-6, the V gene TRBV12-3 or TRBV12-4; possibly TRBD1 for D (5 bases). There are 12 residues in the CDR3. V lost 6 bases to trimming and J lost 12 bases, with 12 bases between them. In nucleotides, the CDR3 is TGTGCCAGCAGCGAAGCAGGGCTACCCCTCCACTTT. Its protein is CASSEAGLPLHF.

The rearrangement uses TRBV11-3 and TRBJ2-1; D may correspond to TRBD1 or TRBD2 (6 bases each). This CDR3 has 15 residues. The ends were cut back, 5 bases at V and 5 bases at J, with 16 bases in the middle. Germline loops: CDR1 SGHNT, CDR2 YENEEA. The CDR3 here is CASSLGGSTHNEQFF. The CDR3 DNA reads as TGTGCCAGCAGCCTAGGGGGGAGCACCCACAATGAGCAGTTCTTC. The entire variable domain, with the rest obtained from reference TRBV11-3 and TRBJ2-1, is as follows: EAGVVQSPRYKIIEKKQPVAFWCNPISGHNTLYWYLQNLGQGPELLIRYENEEAVDDSQLPKDRFSAERLKGVDSTLKIQPAELGDSAVYLCASSLGGSTHNEQFFGPGTRLTVL.

This clonotype occurred a few times. The chain is built from TRBV10-3 and TRBJ1-5; the D gene is possibly TRBD1 (6 bases). Per germline, CDR1 ENHRY and CDR2 SYGVKD. Trimming removed 7 bases at V and 6 bases at J, with 16 bases between. There are 14 residues in the CDR3. CDR3 sequence reads: CAIMGAGAGQPQHF. The CDR3 bases are TGTGCCATCATGGGGGCTGGGGCGGGTCAGCCCCAGCATTTT.

In regard to this clonotype: A much larger clone sits a single nucleotide away, making a read error possible. This chain connects TRBV9 to TRBJ1-1, with D possibly TRBD1 on 5 matching bases. V was clipped by 4 bases and J by 4 bases, with 17 bases between them. The CDR3 runs 15 residues. The V gene's germline CDR1 is SGDLS and CDR2 YYNGEE. CDR3: CASSMTGTASTEAFF. The CDR3 DNA is TGTGCCAGCAGCATGACCGGGACGGCGAGCACTGAAGCTTTCTTT.

Note on this clonotype: Germline is not matched at one junction end, which may reflect a read error. Here the CDR3 reads CAGSSPLPGSAEAFF. CDR3 nucleotides: TGCGCCGGCAGCTCCCCCCTGCCCGGTAGCGCTGAAGCTTTCTTT. The gene calls are TRBV5-1 and TRBJ1-1, with D uncertain. CDR3 size: 15 residues. Germline values: CDR1 SGHRS, CDR2 YFSETQ.

This clonotype was picked up a small number of times. This could be a read error, since a much larger clone is one nucleotide away. The chain couples TRBV5-1 to TRBJ2-5, with 7 bases matching TRBD1. Trimming took 7 bases from V and 2 from J; bases not matched to a gene: 11. Germline CDR1 and CDR2: SGHRS and YFSETQ. The CDR3 is 15 residues long. The DNA for the CDR3 is TGCGCCAGCGGCTCCGGGACAGCAAATCAAGAGACCCAGTACTTC. It encodes CASGSGTANQETQYF.

Worth noting for this clonotype: Its ends do not fully match the called genes, so a read error is possible. V and J are TRBV4-1 and TRBJ1-1; TRBD1 matches at 10 bases. Germline lookup yields CDR1 MGHRA and CDR2 YSYEKL. The CDR3 has 17 residues. The CDR3 reads CASSQVRTGGRNTEAFF. Here the CDR3 DNA reads TGCGCCAGCAGCCAAGTCAGGACAGGGGGTCGGAACACCGAAGCTTTCTTT.